The TCR beta chain under discussion was sequenced for a study of blood T cell repertoires in COVID-19. Study at large: Samples came from the United States, Italy and Spain, spanning acute and convalescent COVID-19. PBMCs, B-cell-depleted T cells, or T cells provided the cDNA or gDNA that made up the material.

Original processing notes: Quantification of nucleated cells was approximated via reference gene primer amplification. Assay: immunoSEQ multiplex PCR; the TCRdb copy retains only in-frame clones and omits some. The DNA was the basis for D and trimming; V, J and clone size are from that table. This table holds roughly 250,000 clones, about 80% found once. Germline V gives CDR1 MNHEY, CDR2 SVGAGI. V was cut by 5 bases and J by 2 bases, with 12 bases left in between. The CDR3 runs 14 residues. This chain joins TRBV6-5 and TRBJ1-2, with D tentatively TRBD1 (5 bases). Material for sequencing was peripheral blood. The sequence was obtained from a human donor in a cohort sampled during active COVID-19. The CDR3 protein is CASSRGHGNYGYTF. Here the CDR3 DNA reads TGTGCCAGCAGTAGAGGACACGGAAACTATGGCTACACCTTC.